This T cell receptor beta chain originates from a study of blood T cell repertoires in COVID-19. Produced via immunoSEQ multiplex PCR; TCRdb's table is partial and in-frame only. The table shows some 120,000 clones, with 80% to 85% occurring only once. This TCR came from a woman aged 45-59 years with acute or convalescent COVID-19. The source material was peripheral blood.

The CDR3 DNA sequence: TGCGCCAGCAGCACGAAGCGGACTACCTCCACAGATACGCAGTATTTT. As protein: CASSTKRTTSTDTQYF. The chain combines TRBV5-1 with TRBJ2-3, with D tentatively TRBD2 (6 bases). The CDR3 extends over 16 amino acids. From germline, CDR1 is SGHRS and CDR2 YFSETQ. V was clipped by 4 bases and J by 2 bases, with 17 bases between them.